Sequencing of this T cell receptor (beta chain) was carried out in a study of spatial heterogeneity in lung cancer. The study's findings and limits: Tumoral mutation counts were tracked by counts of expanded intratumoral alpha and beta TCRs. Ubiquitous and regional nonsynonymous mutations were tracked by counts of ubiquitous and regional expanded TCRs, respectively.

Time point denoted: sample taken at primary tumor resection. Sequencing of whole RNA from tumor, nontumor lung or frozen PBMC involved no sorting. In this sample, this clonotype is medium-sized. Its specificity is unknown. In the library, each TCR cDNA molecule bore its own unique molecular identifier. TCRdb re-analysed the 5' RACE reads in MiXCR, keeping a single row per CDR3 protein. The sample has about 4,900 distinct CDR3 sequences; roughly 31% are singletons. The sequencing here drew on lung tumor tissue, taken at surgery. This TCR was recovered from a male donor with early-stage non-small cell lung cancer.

CDR3 in DNA: TGTGCCAGCAGCAGACAGGGCCGGCCGCCTTTTGATATTTCTGGGGCCAACGTCCTGACTTTC. This encodes CASSRQGRPPFDISGANVLTF. V is TRBV9 and J is TRBJ2-6; 7 bases are shared with TRBD1. V shed 4 bases and J 1 base; nucleotides not matched to a gene: 20. This CDR3 has 21 amino acids. CDR1 and CDR2 (germline): SGDLS, YYNGEE. The whole variable domain, remainder taken from reference TRBV9 and TRBJ2-6, is DSGVTQTPKHLITATGQRVTLRCSPRSGDLSVYWYQQSLDQGLQFLIQYYNGEERAKGNILERFSAQQFPDLHSELNLSSLELGDSALYFCASSRQGRPPFDISGANVLTFGAGSRLTVL.